A single sample gave rise to the 26 T cell receptor beta chains below, sequenced in a study of blood T cells in healthy people across ages. Then a second PCR, running about 6 to 12 cycles, was carried out with a sample-barcoded 5' primer and a J-beta primer mix. MiXCR, run by TCRdb on the 5' RACE reads, gives a single entry per CDR3 protein. The data show under 2,000,000 distinct CDR3 sequences, less than 50% seen once. Sequenced input: blood. These TCRs come from a middle-aged woman in good health.

The J gene is TRBJ1-1, the V gene TRBV7-3, with a tentative D call TRBD1 (5 bases). In germline, CDR1 is SGHTA, CDR2 FQGTGA. The CDR3 length is 11 residues. Trimming shortened V by 8 bases and J by 5 bases, and 9 bases separated the two germline ends. The CDR3 DNA reads as TGTGCCAGCGGCTCAGGGACTGAAGCTTTCTTT. It translates to CASGSGTEAFF.

The V gene is TRBV4-3, the J gene TRBJ2-5, with D perhaps TRBD1 or TRBD2 (6 bases each). CDR3 length: 16 residues. V lost 5 bases and J lost 11, with 27 bases in between. Germline V gene lookup returns CDR1 LGHNA and CDR2 YSLEER. The CDR3 DNA reads as TGCGCCAGCAGCGGCCCCGGGGGCCGGGTCTACAATGAGCAGTACTTC. Amino acids: CASSGPGGRVYNEQYF.

To note about this clonotype: The missing conserved phenylalanine or tryptophan at the end of this CDR3 makes a read error likely. The gene calls are TRBV7-2 and TRBJ2-7; D may be TRBD1 (6 bases). V gave up 5 bases and J gave up 4 bases, with 9 bases separating them. The germline V gene encodes CDR1 SGHTA and CDR2 FQGNSA. The CDR3 has 12 amino acids. The CDR3 loop reads CASSSTGYEQYY. Here the CDR3 DNA reads TGTGCCAGCAGCAGCACAGGGTACGAGCAGTACTAC.

The rearrangement uses TRBV5-1 and TRBJ1-2, with a possible D match to TRBD1 (5 bases). The CDR3 covers 13 residues. The germline V gene has CDR1 SGHRS and CDR2 YFSETQ. Trimming took off 6 bases at V and 4 bases at J, with 13 bases between the two ends. CDR3 amino acids: CASTETRGYGYTF. The CDR3 DNA is TGCGCCAGCACCGAGACGAGGGGCTATGGCTACACCTTC.

The sample holds a few counts of this clonotype. This chain links TRBV6-2 or TRBV6-3 with TRBJ2-4, with 12 bases aligning to TRBD2. The CDR3 totals 14 residues. Looked up from germline, CDR1 is MNHEY and CDR2 is SVGEGT. J lost 6 bases, V lost 7 bases, and 4 bases had no gene match. CDR3: CASKTSGGRNIQYF. The CDR3 nucleotides are TGTGCCAGCAAGACTAGCGGGGGTAGAAACATTCAGTACTTC.

This clonotype has just a few counts. The chain links TRBV20-1 to TRBJ2-7, with D possibly being TRBD2 (6 bases). CDR1 and CDR2 from the germline V gene are DFQATT and SNEGSKA (reference sequence). V shed 4 bases and J shed 0 bases, with 16 bases lying between them. The CDR3 sequence is 15 residues long. The CDR3: CSATDSAGSSYEQYF. CDR3 bases: TGCAGTGCTACAGACTCAGCGGGCAGCTCCTACGAGCAGTACTTC.

The chain employs TRBV10-3 and TRBJ2-7; 7 nucleotides line up with TRBD2. J lost 4 bases, V lost 3 bases, and 9 bases had no gene match. CDR1 and CDR2 from the germline V gene are ENHRY and SYGVKD. CDR3 length: 15 amino acids. The CDR3 DNA sequence: TGTGCCATCAGTGACCGGGACGGGGGGATGTACGAGCAGTACTTC. Translated: CAISDRDGGMYEQYF.

V is TRBV11-2 and J is TRBJ2-7, with 9 bases identical to TRBD1. Gene TRBJ2-5 matches the end of the DNA better, so the J call may be wrong. The CDR3 totals 15 residues. Germline loops: CDR1 SGHAT, CDR2 FQNNGV. CDR3 in amino acids: CASSVRTGEQETQYF. The CDR3 DNA follows: TGTGCCAGCAGCGTAAGGACAGGGGAACAAGAGACCCAGTACTTC.

CDR3 loop: CASSWDAWANNEQFF. The CDR3 DNA reads as TGTGCCAGCAGCTGGGATGCATGGGCCAACAATGAGCAGTTCTTC. The chain combines TRBV7-8 with TRBJ2-1, with no clear D. Trimming removed 4 bases from V and 5 bases from J, with 15 bases in between. Germline values: CDR1 SGHVS, CDR2 FQNEAQ. The CDR3 covers 15 residues.

The chain couples TRBV20-1 to TRBJ1-6, with a possible D match to TRBD1 (5 bases). The CDR3 covers 15 residues. Germline assignment: CDR1 DFQATT and CDR2 SNEGSKA (reference sequence). V gave up 0 bases and J gave up 5 bases, with 11 bases separating them. CDR3: CSARDPGPNNSPLHF. The CDR3 DNA sequence: TGCAGTGCTAGAGATCCGGGACCGAATAATTCACCCCTCCACTTT.

This clonotype came up a few times. The DNA for the CDR3 is TGTGCCATCAGGGACCCCGCTAGCGGGGGGACCTCAGGGTACTTC. It codes for CAIRDPASGGTSGYF. This chain uses TRBV10-3 with TRBJ2-7; 11 bases line up with TRBD2. CDR1 and CDR2 (germline): ENHRY, SYGVKD. The CDR3 is 15 amino acids. The junction had 16 bases not matched to a gene; V was cut back by 6 bases and J by 12 bases.

V and J are TRBV7-2 and TRBJ2-1; D is perhaps TRBD2 (7 bases). The V end lost 6 bases, the J end lost 4 bases, and 16 bases lay between the germline ends. The CDR3 loop spans 15 amino acids. CDR1 SGHTA and CDR2 FQGNSA come from the germline V gene. DNA for the CDR3: TGTGCCAGCAGGTGGGGGCGGGGGCCATACAATGAGCAGTTCTTC. Its translation: CASRWGRGPYNEQFF.

This clonotype was detected a few times. The chain carries TRBV20-1 and TRBJ2-6, with D perhaps TRBD1 (6 bases). V was cut by 0 bases and J by 3 bases, with 9 bases left in between. Germline loops: CDR1 DFQATT, CDR2 SNEGSKA (reference sequence). This CDR3 has 15 residues. CDR3 DNA sequence: TGCAGTGCTAGAGATTACAGGGATGGGGCCAACGTCCTGACTTTC. Protein: CSARDYRDGANVLTF.

This chain uses TRBV6-5 with TRBJ1-6; 8 nucleotides agree with TRBD1. Trimming at V came to 7 bases and at J to 7 bases, leaving 6 bases not matched to a gene. Germline V lookup: CDR1 MNHEY, CDR2 SVGAGI. The CDR3 totals 14 residues. The CDR3 sequence is CASTKDRENSPLHF. In DNA form, the CDR3 reads TGTGCCAGCACCAAGGACAGGGAAAATTCACCCCTCCACTTT.

The sample holds a few counts of this clonotype. This rearrangement joins TRBV20-1 to TRBJ2-1; 8 nucleotides align to TRBD1. The V segment lost 0 bases and the J segment 12 bases; nucleotides outside the gene matches: 16. Germline V gives CDR1 DFQATT, CDR2 SNEGSKA (reference sequence). This CDR3 has 16 residues. The DNA for the CDR3 is TGCAGTGCTAGAGACTTTCAGAGACAGGGGTGGATTGTGCAGTTCTTC. It specifies CSARDFQRQGWIVQFF.

This clonotype was observed a few times. The V and J genes are TRBV7-9 and TRBJ2-7, with 7 nucleotides matching TRBD2. Germline CDR1 reads SEHNR; CDR2 reads FQNEAQ (reference sequence). The junction had 6 bases not matched to a gene; V was cut back by 7 bases and J by 9 bases. This CDR3 is 11 amino acids long. The CDR3, as DNA: TGTGCCAGCACCAACGGGGGGTGGCAGTACTTC. It specifies CASTNGGWQYF. The variable domain in full, completed from reference TRBV7-9 and TRBJ2-7, reads DTGVSQNPRHKITKRGQNVTFRCDPISEHNRLYWYRQTLGQGPEFLTYFQNEAQLEKSRLLSDRFSAERPKGSFSTLEIQRTEQGDSAMYLCASTNGGWQYFGPGTRLTVT.

This clonotype was found a few times. The chain links TRBV20-1 to TRBJ1-6; possible D gene TRBD1, 6 bases. CDR3 size: 13 residues. V lost 5 bases and J lost 8, with 13 bases in between. The germline CDR1 and CDR2 sequences are DFQATT and SNEGSKA (reference sequence). CDR3 residues: CSALDRLDSPLHF. The CDR3 nucleotides are TGCAGTGCTTTGGACAGATTAGATTCACCCCTCCACTTT.

The CDR3 reads CAISDASGGEDEQFF. The CDR3 nucleotides read TGTGCCATCAGTGATGCTAGCGGGGGCGAGGATGAGCAGTTCTTC. V usage is TRBV10-3 and J usage is TRBJ2-1; TRBD2 matches at 10 bases. J lost 8 bases, V lost 3 bases, and 7 bases had no gene match. Per germline, CDR1 ENHRY and CDR2 SYGVKD. This CDR3 comprises 15 residues.

The rearrangement uses TRBV12-3 or TRBV12-4 and TRBJ2-5, with a possible D match to TRBD2 (7 bases). CDR3 length: 14 residues. Trimming removed 6 bases from V and 11 bases from J, with 22 bases in between. This CDR3 is CASSGEGGNDEQYF. CDR3 in DNA: TGTGCCAGCAGCGGGGAGGGGGGCAATGATGAGCAGTACTTC.

The chain combines TRBV5-6 with TRBJ2-7; 10 nucleotides line up with TRBD1. Trimming cost V 0 bases and J 5 bases; bases outside gene matches: 2. The CDR3 consists of 14 residues. Germline V CDR1 and CDR2: SGHDT, YYEEEE. CDR3 sequence: CASSLGGQGDEQYF. The CDR3 DNA reads TGTGCCAGCAGCTTGGGCGGACAGGGGGACGAGCAGTACTTC. The variable domain in full, completed from reference TRBV5-6 and TRBJ2-7, reads DAGVTQSPTHLIKTRGQQVTLRCSPKSGHDTVSWYQQALGQGPQFIFQYYEEEERQRGNFPDRFSGHQFPNYSSELNVNALLLGDSALYLCASSLGGQGDEQYFGPGTRLTVT.

J is TRBJ2-7 and V is TRBV11-1; the match to TRBD2 covers 12 bases. V was clipped by 5 bases and J by 5 bases; unmatched bases: 19. The CDR3 length is 19 residues. CDR1 SGHAT and CDR2 FQDESV come from the germline V gene (reference sequence). The CDR3 loop is CASSPKVLAGGPSMDEQYF. The CDR3 DNA reads TGTGCCAGCAGCCCCAAGGTCCTAGCGGGGGGGCCCAGCATGGACGAGCAGTACTTC.

CDR3 sequence (DNA): TGTGCCAGTAGACCCGGGACAGGGGACAATGAGCAGTACTTC. Its translation: CASRPGTGDNEQYF. The J gene is TRBJ2-1, the V gene TRBV19; TRBD1 aligns across 10 bases. The last part of the DNA fits TRBJ2-7 better; the J call may be wrong. From germline, CDR1 is LNHDA and CDR2 SQIVND (reference sequence). This CDR3 spans 14 amino acids.

This clonotype showed up just a few times. This chain uses TRBV21-1 with TRBJ2-4; the table's TRBD1 call for D was not verified on the DNA. TRBV21-1 is a documented pseudogene. The CDR3 consists of 14 residues. CDR3 sequence: CASSWRGLRNIQYF. In DNA, the CDR3 is TGTGCCAGCAGCTGGAGGGGGCTGAGAAACATTCAGTACTTC.

A few counts support this clonotype. V gene TRBV5-1 combines with J gene TRBJ1-6; D is unresolved. Germline V gives CDR1 SGHRS, CDR2 YFSETQ. V lost 1 base and J lost 0, with 11 bases in between. This CDR3 comprises 17 residues. The chain's CDR3 is CASSLIQASSYNSPLHF. The CDR3, as DNA: TGCGCCAGCAGCTTGATCCAGGCAAGCTCCTATAATTCACCCCTCCACTTT.

The V gene is TRBV5-1, the J gene TRBJ2-1; 8 nucleotides match TRBD1. The CDR3 has 14 residues. The trim removed 4 bases at V and 4 bases at J, leaving 4 bases unmatched. Germline V CDR1 and CDR2: SGHRS, YFSETQ. The CDR3 region is CASSKGQVYNEQFF. CDR3 sequence (DNA): TGCGCCAGCAGCAAGGGACAGGTTTACAATGAGCAGTTCTTC.

The chain is built from TRBV15 and TRBJ1-2, with D unresolved. V dropped 0 bases and J dropped 5 bases, with 10 bases sitting between them. CDR1 LNHNV and CDR2 YYDKDF come from the germline V gene (reference sequence). The CDR3 sequence is 14 residues long. This CDR3 is CATSRDFEGYGYTF. The CDR3 coding sequence is TGTGCCACCAGCAGAGATTTCGAAGGATATGGCTACACCTTC.